This TCR beta chain was recorded in a study of graft-versus-host responses after intestinal transplantation. The germline gives CDR1 MGHRA, CDR2 YSYEKL. Trimming at V came to 2 bases and at J to 9 bases, leaving 11 bases not matched to a gene. The CDR3 is 18 amino acids. Responder cells labeled with CFSE (200,000) were co-plated with irradiated stimulator cells labeled with violet dye (200,000). Libraries were prepared by immunoSEQ multiplex PCR; TCRdb keeps only in-frame clonotypes and omits some of them. The repertoire has roughly 13,000 clones, more than 30% of them found once; the top ten carry around 16%. General observations from the study: Researchers found GvH clones in recipient marrow, and some showed up first in ileum or blood.

This clone was counted a single time. The receptor was isolated from a human patient who received an intestinal transplant. This chain connects TRBV4-1 to TRBJ2-1; 15 bases are shared with TRBD2. Source: alloreactive CD8+ T cells from a mixed lymphocyte reaction culture, taken before intestinal transplant. The subset here: CFSE-low proliferating T cells sorted from approximately 6-day pre-transplant mixed lymphocyte reaction (GvH or HvG direction). The CDR3 nucleotides are TGCGCCAGCAGCCAACTCAACCCCGGACTAGCGGGAGGGGTTGAGCAGTTCTTC. Translating gives CASSQLNPGLAGGVEQFF.